This TCR beta chain stems from a study of CD8+CD57+ T cells in acquired aplastic anemia. In the study overall: Yields of DNA that came from sorted CD4+ and CD8+ cells averaged about 3.5 ug. Sequencing produced an average of about 9.8 million reads per healthy donor for CD4+ cells.

The CDR3 extends over 14 amino acids. Germline V gene sequence: CDR1 SNHLY, CDR2 FYNNEI. On this clonotype itself: Its cognate antigen is unknown. Sequence at one end of the junction differs from germline and may be a read error.

General study findings and limits: In CD8+ cells, Simpson's diversity showed no significant difference between patients and controls.

Researchers used genomic DNA as the template to profile TCR beta VDJ and CDR3. TCRdb re-called the reads with MiXCR, one entry per CDR3 protein. The sample has hundreds of thousands of distinct CDR3 sequences, 65% to 80% seen once. Sequencing was performed on sorted CD4+, CD8+, or CD8+CD57+ T cells (not recorded which) from PBMCs. This sequence originates from a human donor in good health, serving as a control. This sequence joins TRBV2 and TRBJ1-3, with unresolved D. In DNA, the CDR3 is TGTGCCAGCAGCTTAGAAGTCTCTGGAAACACCATAAACTTT. Translation gives CASSLEVSGNTINF.